These 6 T cell receptor beta chains share one sample of origin, sequenced in a study of T cell changes during pregnancy in multiple sclerosis. Using immunoSEQ multiplex PCR, the repertoire was profiled, and TCRdb retains in-frame clones only, with some absent. The table has about 81,000 clones, about 94% seen once. Material: peripheral blood, obtained in the third trimester of pregnancy. The receptor source for this set is a female donor in good health, enrolled as a control in a pregnancy study.

The gene calls are TRBV29-1 and TRBJ2-4; 9 positions agree with TRBD2. Germline CDR1 SQVTM, CDR2 ANQGSEA. The CDR3 spans 16 residues. V dropped 5 bases and J dropped 0; count of bases not matched to a gene: 8. The CDR3 DNA reads TGCAGCGTTAGCCTGACTAGCGGTCTAGCCAAAAACATTCAGTACTTC. Its protein is CSVSLTSGLAKNIQYF.

The chain joins TRBV5-1 to TRBJ1-2; D remains unclear. Germline assignment: CDR1 SGHRS and CDR2 YFSETQ. This CDR3 has 13 residues. The ends were cut back, 0 bases at V and 2 bases at J, with 5 bases in the middle. The CDR3 is CASSLDTNYGYTF. The CDR3 nucleotides are TGCGCCAGCAGCTTGGACACCAACTATGGCTACACCTTC.

The chain joins TRBV2 to TRBJ2-7; 7 bases fit TRBD1. This CDR3 is 17 amino acids long. The J segment lost 3 bases and the V segment lost 4 bases, leaving 15 bases of the junction unmatched. Germline V lookup: CDR1 SNHLY, CDR2 FYNNEI. The CDR3 here is CASSGAPRTGHNYEQYF. In DNA form, the CDR3 reads TGTGCCAGCAGTGGAGCCCCGCGGACAGGACACAACTACGAGCAGTACTTC.

The chain recombines TRBV27 with TRBJ2-7; TRBD1 matches at 9 bases. The trim removed 0 bases at V and 5 bases at J, leaving 8 bases unmatched. Germline-derived CDR1 and CDR2 are MNHEY and SMNVEV (reference sequence). CDR3 size: 16 residues. CDR3 sequence reads: CASSLSRQGERNEQYF. For the CDR3, the DNA is TGTGCCAGCAGTTTATCCCGACAGGGGGAAAGGAACGAGCAGTACTTC.

The V call is TRBV5-6, the J call TRBJ2-7, with 8 bases fitting TRBD2. V dropped 3 bases and J dropped 4; count of bases not matched to a gene: 9. Looked up from germline, CDR1 is SGHDT and CDR2 is YYEEEE. CDR3 length: 15 amino acids. The CDR3 is CASSYRLAGGYEQYF. CDR3 DNA sequence: TGTGCCAGCAGCTATCGACTGGCGGGAGGATACGAGCAGTACTTC.

The rearrangement uses TRBV5-1 and TRBJ2-1, with TRBD1 identical over 9 bases. The CDR3 is 17 residues long. Trimming at V came to 0 bases and at J to 1 base, leaving 5 bases not matched to a gene. Germline V CDR1 and CDR2: SGHRS, YFSETQ. CDR3 in DNA: TGCGCCAGCAGCTTGGAGGGACAGGGTTGGTCCTACAATGAGCAGTTCTTC. As protein: CASSLEGQGWSYNEQFF.